These 9 T cell receptor beta chains share one sample of origin, sequenced in a study of low-dose radiotherapy and immunotherapy resistance in tumors. Specified time point: after trial treatment. The treatment denotes: LDRT plus nivolumab, ipilimumab, low-dose cyclophosphamide and aspirin (RACIN trial). Primers used for first-strand cDNA, a TRAV- and TRBV-specific set, covered both alpha and beta chains. A roughly 21-cycle PCR with a constant-region primer and V-primer adapter amplified TCRs. Each CDR3 protein is one row after TCRdb ran MiXCR on the reads. The sample lists nearly 60,000 distinct CDR3 sequences; about 25% were seen once. The sequencing here drew on PBMCs, taken after low-dose radiotherapy plus immunotherapy. The receptors stem from a male donor with prostate cancer.

This clonotype was counted many times. The chain recombines TRBV20-1 with TRBJ2-1; the match to TRBD2 covers 9 bases. Germline trimming cut 1 base from V and 5 bases from J; bases unmatched to any gene: 9. Germline V lookup: CDR1 DFQATT, CDR2 SNEGSKA (reference sequence). CDR3 length equals 16 residues. CDR3 in DNA: TGCAGTGCTAGAGGGAAGGTTAGCGGGGGACACAATGAGCAGTTCTTC. Protein sequence: CSARGKVSGGHNEQFF.

V usage is TRBV30 and J usage is TRBJ2-6; D possibly corresponds to TRBD1 (6 bases). CDR3 size: 17 residues. Germline CDR1 reads GTSNPN; CDR2 reads SVGIG (reference sequence). Trimming stripped 0 bases from V and 4 bases from J, with 16 bases between. The CDR3 here is CAWSVARGLWGANVLTF. CDR3 nucleotides: TGTGCCTGGAGTGTAGCCAGGGGTCTATGGGGGGCCAACGTCCTGACTTTC.

In its sample, this clonotype was seen many times. This chain joins TRBV5-4 and TRBJ2-4; possibly TRBD2 for D (6 bases). Trimming stripped 4 bases from V and 0 bases from J, with 14 bases between. The CDR3 loop spans 16 amino acids. Per the germline V gene, CDR1 is SGHNT and CDR2 is YYREEE (reference sequence). CDR3 coding DNA: TGTGCCAGCAGCCCTGACGGGGGACTAGCCAAAAACATTCAGTACTTC. It specifies CASSPDGGLAKNIQYF. The full variable domain, completed using reference TRBV5-4 and TRBJ2-4, is ETGVTQSPTHLIKTRGQQVTLRCSSQSGHNTVSWYQQALGQGPQFIFQYYREEENGRGNFPPRFSGLQFPNYSSELNVNALELDDSALYLCASSPDGGLAKNIQYFGAGTRLSVL.

There are many counts of this clonotype. The V and J genes are TRBV19 and TRBJ1-5; D not certain. Trimming shortened V by 7 bases and J by 7 bases, and 17 bases separated the two germline ends. Germline assignment: CDR1 LNHDA and CDR2 SQIVND (reference sequence). The CDR3 runs 14 residues. The CDR3 loop is CASKPQARNQPQHF. The CDR3 bases are TGTGCCAGTAAACCCCAGGCACGTAACCAGCCCCAGCATTTT. The entire variable domain, with the rest obtained from reference TRBV19 and TRBJ1-5, is as follows: DGGITQSPKYLFRKEGQNVTLSCEQNLNHDAMYWYRQDPGQGLRLIYYSQIVNDFQKGDIAEGYSVSREKKESFPLTVTSAQKNPTAFYLCASKPQARNQPQHFGDGTRLSIL.

With respect to this clonotype: A read error is the likely source, as a far larger clone sits one nucleotide away. The chain combines TRBV6-5 with TRBJ2-1; TRBD1 aligns across 12 bases. With 5 bases clipped from V and 13 bases from J, the junction kept 18 bases outside the gene matches. Germline CDR1 is MNHEY and CDR2 is SVGAGI. The CDR3 sequence is 17 residues long. The CDR3 nucleotides are TGTGCCAGCAGTACCGGGACAGGGGGCTCCGTGGGGGAGACCCAGTTCTTC. It translates to CASSTGTGGSVGETQFF.

DNA of the CDR3: TGTGCCAGCAGCATGACTAGCGGGGGGGCCTACGAGCAGTACTTC. It encodes CASSMTSGGAYEQYF. The gene calls are TRBV4-2 and TRBJ2-7, with 14 bases aligning to TRBD2. The junction had 2 bases not matched to a gene; V was cut back by 5 bases and J by 2 bases. CDR1 and CDR2 (germline): LGHNA, YNFKEQ. This CDR3 has 15 amino acids.

This clonotype appeared many times. The chain has TRBV6-1 and TRBJ2-3; the match to TRBD1 covers 8 bases. Germline V gives CDR1 MNHNS, CDR2 SASEGT. J was trimmed by 4 bases and V by 2 bases; bases with no gene match: 5. This CDR3 comprises 15 residues. The CDR3 bases are TGTGCCAGCAGTGAACAGGGGGCGTGGGCAGATACGCAGTATTTT. Residues: CASSEQGAWADTQYF.

This clonotype was seen at least ten times. This chain links TRBV5-5 with TRBJ2-3; D perhaps matches TRBD2 (6 bases). The CDR3 spans 14 residues. Trimming pared 4 bases from V and 4 bases from J, leaving 13 bases between. Germline V gene data show CDR1 as SGHKS and CDR2 as YYEKEE (reference sequence). This chain's CDR3 is CASSQILASDTQYF. CDR3 nucleotides: TGTGCCAGCAGCCAAATTCTAGCGTCAGATACGCAGTATTTT.

This clonotype is medium-sized. This sequence joins TRBV6-8 and TRBJ2-1; TRBD2 matches 10 bases. Germline CDR1 and CDR2: MNHGY and SAAAGT. Trimming took 7 bases from V and 7 from J; bases not matched to a gene: 7. CDR3 length: 14 residues. The CDR3: CASKRVSGRNEQFF. In DNA form, the CDR3 reads TGTGCCAGCAAAAGGGTTAGCGGGAGGAATGAGCAGTTCTTC.